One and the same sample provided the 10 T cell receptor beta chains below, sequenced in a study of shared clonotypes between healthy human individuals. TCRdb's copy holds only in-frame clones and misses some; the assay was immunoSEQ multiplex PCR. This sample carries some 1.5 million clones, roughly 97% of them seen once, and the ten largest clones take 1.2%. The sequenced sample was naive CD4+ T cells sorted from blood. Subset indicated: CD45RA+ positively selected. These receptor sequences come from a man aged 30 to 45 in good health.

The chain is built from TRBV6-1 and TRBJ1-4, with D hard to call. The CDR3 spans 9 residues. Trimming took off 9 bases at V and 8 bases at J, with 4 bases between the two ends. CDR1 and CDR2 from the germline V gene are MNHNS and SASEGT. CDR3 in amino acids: CARREKLFF. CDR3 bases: TGTGCCAGACGAGAAAAACTGTTTTTT.

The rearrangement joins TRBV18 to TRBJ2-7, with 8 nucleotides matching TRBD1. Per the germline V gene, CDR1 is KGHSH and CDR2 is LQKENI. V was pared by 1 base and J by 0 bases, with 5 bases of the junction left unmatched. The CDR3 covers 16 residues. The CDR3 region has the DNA TGTGCCAGCTCACCACTCGGACAGGGATACTCCTACGAGCAGTACTTC. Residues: CASSPLGQGYSYEQYF. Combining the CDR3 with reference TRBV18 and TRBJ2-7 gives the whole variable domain NAGVMQNPRHLVRRRGQEARLRCSPMKGHSHVYWYRQLPEEGLKFMVYLQKENIIDESGMPKERFSAEFPKEGPSILRIQQVVRGDSAAYFCASSPLGQGYSYEQYFGPGTRLTVT.

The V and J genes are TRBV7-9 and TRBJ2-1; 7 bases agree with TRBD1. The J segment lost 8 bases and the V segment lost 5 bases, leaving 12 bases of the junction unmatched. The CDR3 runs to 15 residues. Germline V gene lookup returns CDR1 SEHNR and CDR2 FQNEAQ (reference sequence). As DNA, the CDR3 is TGTGCCAGCAGCCCCCGACTGGACACAGGGGATGAGCAGTTCTTC. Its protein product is CASSPRLDTGDEQFF.

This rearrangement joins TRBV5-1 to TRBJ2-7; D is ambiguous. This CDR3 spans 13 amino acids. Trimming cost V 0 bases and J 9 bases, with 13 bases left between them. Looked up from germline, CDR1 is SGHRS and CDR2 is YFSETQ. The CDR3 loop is CASSLDLEFRQYF. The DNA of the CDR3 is TGCGCCAGCAGCTTGGACTTAGAATTCAGGCAGTACTTC.

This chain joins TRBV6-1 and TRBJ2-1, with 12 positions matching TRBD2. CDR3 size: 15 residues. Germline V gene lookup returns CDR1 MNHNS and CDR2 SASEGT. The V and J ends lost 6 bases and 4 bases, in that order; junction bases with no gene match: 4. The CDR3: CASSRGLAGYNEQFF. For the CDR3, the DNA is TGTGCCAGCAGCCGCGGACTAGCGGGATACAATGAGCAGTTCTTC.

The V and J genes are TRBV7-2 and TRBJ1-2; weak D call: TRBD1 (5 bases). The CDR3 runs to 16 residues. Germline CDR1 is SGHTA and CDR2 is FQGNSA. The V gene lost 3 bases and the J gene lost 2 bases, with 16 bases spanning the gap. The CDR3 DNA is TGTGCCAGCAGCTTTTCTATTCGACAGCAGAACTATGGCTACACCTTC. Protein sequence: CASSFSIRQQNYGYTF. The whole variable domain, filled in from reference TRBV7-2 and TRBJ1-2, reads GAGVSQSPSNKVTEKGKDVELRCDPISGHTALYWYRQSLGQGLEFLIYFQGNSAPDKSGLPSDRFSAERTGGSVSTLTIQRTQQEDSAVYLCASSFSIRQQNYGYTFGSGTRLTVV.

This chain's CDR3 is CASMGNEQFF. DNA for the CDR3: TGCGCCAGCATGGGAAATGAGCAGTTCTTC. The rearrangement links TRBV5-1 to TRBJ2-1; D ambiguous. Looked up from germline, CDR1 is SGHRS and CDR2 is YFSETQ. The V and J ends lost 6 bases and 7 bases respectively, with 5 bases between them. This CDR3 has 10 residues.

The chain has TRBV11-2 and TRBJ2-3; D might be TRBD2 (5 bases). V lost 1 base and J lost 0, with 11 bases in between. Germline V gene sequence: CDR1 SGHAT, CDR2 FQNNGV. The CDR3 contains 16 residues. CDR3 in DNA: TGTGCCAGCAGCTTAGGCACTAGGGCTAGCACAGATACGCAGTATTTT. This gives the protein CASSLGTRASTDTQYF.

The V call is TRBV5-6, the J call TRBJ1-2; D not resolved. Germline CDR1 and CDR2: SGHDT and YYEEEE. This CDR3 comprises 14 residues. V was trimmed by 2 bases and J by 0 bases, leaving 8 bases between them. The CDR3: CASSLGPANYGYTF. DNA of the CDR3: TGTGCCAGCAGCTTAGGGCCCGCTAACTATGGCTACACCTTC.

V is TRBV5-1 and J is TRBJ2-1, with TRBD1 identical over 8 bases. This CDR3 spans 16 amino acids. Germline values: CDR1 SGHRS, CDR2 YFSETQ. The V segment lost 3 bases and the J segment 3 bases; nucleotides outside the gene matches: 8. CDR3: CASSSDRGLYYNEQFF. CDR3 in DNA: TGCGCCAGCAGCTCTGACAGGGGCCTCTACTACAATGAGCAGTTCTTC.